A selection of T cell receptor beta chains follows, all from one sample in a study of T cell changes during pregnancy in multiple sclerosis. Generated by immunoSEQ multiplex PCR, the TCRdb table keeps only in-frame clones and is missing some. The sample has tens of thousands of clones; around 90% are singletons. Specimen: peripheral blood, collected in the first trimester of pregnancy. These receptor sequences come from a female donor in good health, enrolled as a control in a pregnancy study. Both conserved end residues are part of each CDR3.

CDR3: CASSLADRANEQFF
V: TRBV7-9

CDR3: CAISDPARLGPEAFF
V: TRBV10-3

CDR3: CASRDRAVLANYGYTF
V: TRBV27

CDR3: CASSSGGSGNQETQYF
V: TRBV7-9

CDR3: CASSLDVESDTQYF
V: TRBV6-5

CDR3: CASSETSGSSYNEQFF
V: TRBV2

CDR3: CASSPWSLSGNTIYF
V: TRBV4-1

CDR3: CASKDSGTGSYNEQFF
V: TRBV19

CDR3: CASSLGTSGSGANVLTF
V: TRBV28

CDR3: CATKLAPGRADTQYF
V: TRBV10-3

CDR3: CASSFRILPDTQYF
V: TRBV27

CDR3: CASSGGTGGEGQPQHF
V: TRBV6-1

CDR3: CASNRGSNQPQHF
V: TRBV25-1

CDR3: CASSVGGGPTNEQFF
V: TRBV9

CDR3: CASSAGGTEAFF
V: TRBV6-1

CDR3: CASRPGLAGTGELFF
V: TRBV6-5